Included here is one T cell receptor beta chain sequence, with context. Which antigen it targets is not known. The sample holds no much larger clone one base away, and base qualities are not on file. Each collaborating institution followed its own protocols to collect whole blood in K2EDTA tubes. For TCRbeta analysis, collaborator samples were shipped as frozen whole blood, as isolated PBMCs, or as DNA extracted from either sample type. TCRbeta CDR3 regions were amplified from genomic DNA by means of the immunoSEQ Assay, a bias-controlled multiplex PCR. Under the source paper's analysis protocol: Nucleated cell counts per sample were estimated from amplification of reference gene primers within the assay. To quantify the absolute abundance of each unique TCRbeta CDR3 rearrangement, sequence reads were collapsed and filtered. For each sample, productive Simpson clonality was calculated as the square root of Simpson's diversity index over productive rearrangements. TCRdb stores this immuneACCESS table with in-frame sequences only. Part of the clones is absent; in the studies checked, under half of the shortfall reflects unresolved V genes, and no reason is known for the rest. D and trimming come from the DNA, and the V and J calls and clone size come from that table. The sample has 75,000 to 95,000 clones on record, less than 85% of them singletons. The ten largest account for about 5.4% of the sample.

This record belongs to a study of blood T cell repertoires in COVID-19 (dated by TCRdb to the early 2020s). Study-wide context: Collaborator samples came from the United States, Italy and Spain and covered acute and convalescent phases of COVID-19. Where available, HLA class I and class II types were obtained from metadata supplied by the sample provider rather than from assay-based typing. The prospective study material was composed of cDNA or gDNA derived from T cells, B-cell-depleted T cells, or PBMCs. A freely available public database, intended as a resource for researchers studying the immune response to SARS-CoV-2, is where the repertoires were released. Sample metadata almost always included a de-identified subject ID, COVID-19 status, age in years and sex. Samples were obtained from the ongoing ImmuneRACE study (first 160 participants) and from over 1,000 subjects provided by 6 global collaborators. Deeply sampled blood TCRbeta repertoires from subjects exposed to, actively infected with, or recovered from COVID-19 were included in the dataset. Beyond this particular receptor, the publication reports: How much clinical and demographic metadata was included differed by source and by participant, and the metadata was provided uncurated.

From V the trimming removes 0 bases and from J it removes 5 bases, while the gene matches leave 8 bases of the junction unaccounted for. The cysteine opens and the phenylalanine closes a CDR3 of 16 amino acids. The retained sequence is limited to the CDR3, 48 bases, with the frame set at the first base. The chain is assembled from TRBV23-1 and TRBJ1-2; the central 8 bases match TRBD1. TRBV23-1 is flagged as an ORF with uncertain function. Sequencing was carried out using peripheral blood. The receptor was isolated from an elderly woman with active or convalescent COVID-19. The CDR3 sequence is CASSQSASRTGYGYTF. The DNA sequence is TGCGCCAGCAGTCAATCGGCCTCCAGGACAGGGTATGGCTACACCTTC.